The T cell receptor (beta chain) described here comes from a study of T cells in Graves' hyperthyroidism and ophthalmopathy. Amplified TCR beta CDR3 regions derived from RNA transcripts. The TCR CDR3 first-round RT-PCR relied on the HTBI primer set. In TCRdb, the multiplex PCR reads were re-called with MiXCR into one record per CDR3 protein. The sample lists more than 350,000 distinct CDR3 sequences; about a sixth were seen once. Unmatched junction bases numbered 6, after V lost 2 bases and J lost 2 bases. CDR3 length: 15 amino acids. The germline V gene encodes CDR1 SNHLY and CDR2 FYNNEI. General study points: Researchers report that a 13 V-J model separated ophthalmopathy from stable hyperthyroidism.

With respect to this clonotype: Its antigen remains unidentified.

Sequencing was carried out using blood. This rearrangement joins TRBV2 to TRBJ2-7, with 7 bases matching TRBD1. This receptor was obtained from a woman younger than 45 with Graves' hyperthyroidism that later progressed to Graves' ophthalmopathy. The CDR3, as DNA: TGTGCCAGCAGTGAATTGGCGGACAGGACCTACGAGCAGTACTTC. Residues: CASSELADRTYEQYF.